This T cell receptor beta chain was documented in a study of blood T cell repertoires in COVID-19. Study context: Both acute and convalescent COVID-19 samples were obtained from the United States, Italy and Spain. In each case, the material was cDNA or gDNA derived from T cells, B-cell-depleted T cells, or PBMCs.

The germline CDR1 and CDR2 sequences are SNHLY and FYNNEI. V was pared by 6 bases and J by 8 bases, with 20 bases between. The CDR3 is 15 amino acids. Profiling relied on immunoSEQ multiplex PCR, and the TCRdb table lists in-frame clones only, not all of them. This table holds 85,000 to 130,000 clones, about 64% found once. The specimen was peripheral blood. The V call is TRBV2, the J call TRBJ1-5; D remains unclear. This receptor was identified in a human donor with acute or convalescent COVID-19. The donor label of this sample is uncertain. The CDR3: CASSPSRGSWEPQHF. In nucleotides, the CDR3 is TGTGCCAGCAGCCCCAGTAGAGGGTCGTGGGAGCCCCAGCATTTT.